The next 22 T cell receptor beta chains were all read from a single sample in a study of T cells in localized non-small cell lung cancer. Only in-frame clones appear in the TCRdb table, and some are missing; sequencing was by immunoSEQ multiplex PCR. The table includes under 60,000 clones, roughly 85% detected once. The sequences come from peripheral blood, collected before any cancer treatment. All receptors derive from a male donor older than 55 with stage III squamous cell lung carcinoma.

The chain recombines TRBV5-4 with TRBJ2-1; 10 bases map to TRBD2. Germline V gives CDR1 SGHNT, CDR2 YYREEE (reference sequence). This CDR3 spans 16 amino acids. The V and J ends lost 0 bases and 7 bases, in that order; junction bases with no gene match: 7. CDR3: CASSLASGRVGNEQFF. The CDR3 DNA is TGTGCCAGCAGCTTGGCTAGCGGGAGAGTGGGAAATGAGCAGTTCTTC.

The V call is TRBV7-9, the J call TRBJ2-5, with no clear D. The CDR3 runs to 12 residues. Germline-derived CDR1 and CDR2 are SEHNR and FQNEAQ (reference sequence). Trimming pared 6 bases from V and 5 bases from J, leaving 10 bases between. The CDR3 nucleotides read TGTGCCAGCAGTAGTACCATGGAGACCCAGTACTTC. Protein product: CASSSTMETQYF.

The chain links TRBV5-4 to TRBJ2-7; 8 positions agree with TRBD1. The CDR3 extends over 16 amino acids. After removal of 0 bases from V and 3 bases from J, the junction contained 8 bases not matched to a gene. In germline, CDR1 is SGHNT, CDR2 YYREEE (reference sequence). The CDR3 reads CASSLGEQGVGYEQYF. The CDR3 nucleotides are TGTGCCAGCAGCTTGGGTGAACAGGGGGTCGGCTACGAGCAGTACTTC.

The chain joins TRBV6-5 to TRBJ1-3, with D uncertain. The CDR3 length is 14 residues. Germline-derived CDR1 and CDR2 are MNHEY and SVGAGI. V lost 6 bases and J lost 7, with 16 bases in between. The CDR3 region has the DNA TGTGCCAGCAGCTACACGAGGGATCGGAACACCATATATTTT. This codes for CASSYTRDRNTIYF.

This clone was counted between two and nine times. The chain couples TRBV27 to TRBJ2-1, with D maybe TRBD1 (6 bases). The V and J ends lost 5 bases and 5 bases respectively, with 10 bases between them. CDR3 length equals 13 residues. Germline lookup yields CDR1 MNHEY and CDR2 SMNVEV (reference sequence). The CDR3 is CASSRQANNEQFF. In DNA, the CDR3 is TGTGCCAGCAGTAGACAGGCAAACAATGAGCAGTTCTTC.

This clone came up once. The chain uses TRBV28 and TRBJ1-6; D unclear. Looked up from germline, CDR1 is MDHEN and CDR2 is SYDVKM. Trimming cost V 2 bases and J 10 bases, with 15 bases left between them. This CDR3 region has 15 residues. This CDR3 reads CASSLSLRGSSPLHF. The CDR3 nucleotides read TGTGCCAGCAGTTTAAGTCTTCGGGGAAGCTCACCCCTCCACTTT.

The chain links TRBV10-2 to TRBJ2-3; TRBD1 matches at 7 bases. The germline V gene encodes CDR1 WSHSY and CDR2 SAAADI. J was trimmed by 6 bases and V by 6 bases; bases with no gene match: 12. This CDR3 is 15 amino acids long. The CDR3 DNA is TGCGCCAGCAGAGAATGGGACAGCGCTCGTGATACGCAGTATTTT. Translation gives CASREWDSARDTQYF.

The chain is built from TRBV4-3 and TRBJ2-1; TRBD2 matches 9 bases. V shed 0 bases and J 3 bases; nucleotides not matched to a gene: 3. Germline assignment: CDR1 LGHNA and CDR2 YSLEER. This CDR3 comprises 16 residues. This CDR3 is CASSQDSGGFYNEQFF. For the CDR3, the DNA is TGCGCCAGCAGCCAAGATAGCGGGGGTTTCTACAATGAGCAGTTCTTC.

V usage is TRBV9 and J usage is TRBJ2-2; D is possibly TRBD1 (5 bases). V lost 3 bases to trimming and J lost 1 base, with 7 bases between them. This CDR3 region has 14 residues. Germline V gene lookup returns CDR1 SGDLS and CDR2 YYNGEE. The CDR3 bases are TGTGCCAGCAGCGAAACAGGGAACACCGGGGAGCTGTTTTTT. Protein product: CASSETGNTGELFF.

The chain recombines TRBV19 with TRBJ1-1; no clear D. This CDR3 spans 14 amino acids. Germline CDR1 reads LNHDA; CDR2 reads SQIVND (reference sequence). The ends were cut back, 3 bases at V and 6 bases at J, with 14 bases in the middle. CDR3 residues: CASSILGFSSEAFF. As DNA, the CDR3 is TGTGCCAGTAGTATTCTAGGGTTTTCCTCTGAAGCTTTCTTT.

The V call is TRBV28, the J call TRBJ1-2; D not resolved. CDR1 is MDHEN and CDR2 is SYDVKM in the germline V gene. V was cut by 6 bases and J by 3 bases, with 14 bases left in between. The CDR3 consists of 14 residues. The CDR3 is CASSVPVGYYGYTF. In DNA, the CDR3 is TGTGCCAGCAGCGTGCCGGTGGGTTACTATGGCTACACCTTC.

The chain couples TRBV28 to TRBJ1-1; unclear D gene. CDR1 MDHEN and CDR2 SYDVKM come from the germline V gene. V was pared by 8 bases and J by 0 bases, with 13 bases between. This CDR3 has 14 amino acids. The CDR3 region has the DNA TGTGCCAGCGACGAGGGCCCCATGAACACTGAAGCTTTCTTT. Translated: CASDEGPMNTEAFF.

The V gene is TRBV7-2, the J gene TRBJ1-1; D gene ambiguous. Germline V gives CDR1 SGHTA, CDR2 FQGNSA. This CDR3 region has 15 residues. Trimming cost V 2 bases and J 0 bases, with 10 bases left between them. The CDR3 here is CASSLFGNMNTEAFF. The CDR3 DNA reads TGTGCCAGCAGCTTATTCGGGAACATGAACACTGAAGCTTTCTTT.

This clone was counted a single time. This chain's CDR3 is CASSPGPHQPQHF. CDR3 bases: TGTGCCAGCAGCCCGGGTCCACATCAGCCCCAGCATTTT. V gene TRBV11-2 combines with J gene TRBJ1-5; D is ambiguous. Germline values: CDR1 SGHAT, CDR2 FQNNGV. CDR3 length: 13 residues. V was trimmed by 5 bases and J by 5 bases, leaving 10 bases between them. Together with reference TRBV11-2 and TRBJ1-5, the CDR3 gives the full variable domain: EAGVAQSPRYKIIEKRQSVAFWCNPISGHATLYWYQQILGQGPKLLIQFQNNGVVDDSQLPKDRFSAERLKGVDSTLKIQPAKLEDSAVYLCASSPGPHQPQHFGDGTRLSIL.

CDR3 sequence (DNA): TGTGCCTTTGACAGGGGCAGCTCTGGAAACACCATATATTTT. Translating gives CAFDRGSSGNTIYF. The V call is TRBV30, the J call TRBJ1-3; 8 bases agree with TRBD1. The trim removed 7 bases at V and 0 bases at J, leaving 5 bases unmatched. The CDR3 has 14 amino acids. Per germline, CDR1 GTSNPN and CDR2 SVGIG (reference sequence).

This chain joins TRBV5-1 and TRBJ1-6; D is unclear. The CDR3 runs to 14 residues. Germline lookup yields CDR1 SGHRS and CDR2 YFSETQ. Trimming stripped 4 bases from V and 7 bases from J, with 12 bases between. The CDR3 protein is CASSREGENSPLHF. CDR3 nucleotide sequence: TGCGCCAGCAGCCGGGAGGGTGAGAATTCACCCCTCCACTTT.

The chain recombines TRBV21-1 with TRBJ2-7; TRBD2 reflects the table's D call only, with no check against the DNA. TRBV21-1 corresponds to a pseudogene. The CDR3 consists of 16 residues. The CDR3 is CASSARGVTVPYEQYF. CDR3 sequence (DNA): TGTGCCAGCAGCGCTCGGGGGGTAACAGTTCCTTACGAGCAGTACTTC.

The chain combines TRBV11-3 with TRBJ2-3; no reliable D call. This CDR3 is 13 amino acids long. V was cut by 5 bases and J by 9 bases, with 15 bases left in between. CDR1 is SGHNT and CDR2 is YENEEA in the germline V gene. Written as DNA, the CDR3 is TGTGCCAGCAGCCCCTCGCAAGTTGGGACGCAGTATTTT. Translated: CASSPSQVGTQYF.

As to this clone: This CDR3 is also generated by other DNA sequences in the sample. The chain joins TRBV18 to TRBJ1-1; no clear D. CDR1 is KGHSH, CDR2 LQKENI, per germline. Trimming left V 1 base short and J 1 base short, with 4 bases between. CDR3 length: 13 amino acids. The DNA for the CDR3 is TGTGCCAGCTCACCACAAAAGAACACTGAAGCTTTCTTT. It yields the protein CASSPQKNTEAFF.

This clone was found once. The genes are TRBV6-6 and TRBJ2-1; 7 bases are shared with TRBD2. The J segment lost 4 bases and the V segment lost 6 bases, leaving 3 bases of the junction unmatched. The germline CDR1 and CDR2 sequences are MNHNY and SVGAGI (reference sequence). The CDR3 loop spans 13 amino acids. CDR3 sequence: CASSPGLYNEQFF. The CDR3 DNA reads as TGTGCCAGCAGCCCGGGACTATACAATGAGCAGTTCTTC.

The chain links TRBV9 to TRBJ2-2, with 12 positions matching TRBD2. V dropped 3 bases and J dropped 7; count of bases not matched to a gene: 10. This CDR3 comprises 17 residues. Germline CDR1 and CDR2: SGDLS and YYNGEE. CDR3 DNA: TGTGCCAGCAGCGCACCACTAGCGGGGGGAATTATCGGGGAGCTGTTTTTT. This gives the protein CASSAPLAGGIIGELFF.

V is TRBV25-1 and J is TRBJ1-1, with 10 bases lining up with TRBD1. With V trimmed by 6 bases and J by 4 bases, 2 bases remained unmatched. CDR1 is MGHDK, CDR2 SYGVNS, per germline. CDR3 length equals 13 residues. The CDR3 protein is CASRWTGGTEAFF. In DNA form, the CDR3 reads TGTGCCAGCAGATGGACAGGGGGCACTGAAGCTTTCTTT.